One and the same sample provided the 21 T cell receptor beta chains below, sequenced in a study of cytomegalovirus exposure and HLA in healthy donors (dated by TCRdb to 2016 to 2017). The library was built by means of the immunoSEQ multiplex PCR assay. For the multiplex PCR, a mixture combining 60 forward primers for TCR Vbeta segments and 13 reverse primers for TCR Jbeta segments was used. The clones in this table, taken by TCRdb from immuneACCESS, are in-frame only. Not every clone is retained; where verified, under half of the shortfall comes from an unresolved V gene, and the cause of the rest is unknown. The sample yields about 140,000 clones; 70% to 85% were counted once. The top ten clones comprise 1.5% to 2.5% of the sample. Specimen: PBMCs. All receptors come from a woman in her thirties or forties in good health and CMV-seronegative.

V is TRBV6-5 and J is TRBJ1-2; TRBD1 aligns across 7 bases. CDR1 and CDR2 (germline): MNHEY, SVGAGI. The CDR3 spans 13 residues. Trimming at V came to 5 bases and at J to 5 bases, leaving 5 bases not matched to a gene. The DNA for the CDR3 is TGTGCCAGCAGTCACCCACAGGGGTATGGCTACACCTTC. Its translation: CASSHPQGYGYTF.

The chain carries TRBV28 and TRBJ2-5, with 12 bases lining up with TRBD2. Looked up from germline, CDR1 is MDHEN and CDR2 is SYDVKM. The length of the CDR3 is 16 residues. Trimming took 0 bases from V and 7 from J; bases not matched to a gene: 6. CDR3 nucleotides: TGTGCCAGCAGTTTATGGACTAGCGGGAGATATGGGACCCAGTACTTC. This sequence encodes CASSLWTSGRYGTQYF.

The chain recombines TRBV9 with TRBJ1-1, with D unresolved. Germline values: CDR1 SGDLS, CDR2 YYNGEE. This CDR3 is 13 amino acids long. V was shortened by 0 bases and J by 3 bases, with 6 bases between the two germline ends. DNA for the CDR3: TGTGCCAGCAGCGTAGCCCCAGACACTGAAGCTTTCTTT. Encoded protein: CASSVAPDTEAFF.

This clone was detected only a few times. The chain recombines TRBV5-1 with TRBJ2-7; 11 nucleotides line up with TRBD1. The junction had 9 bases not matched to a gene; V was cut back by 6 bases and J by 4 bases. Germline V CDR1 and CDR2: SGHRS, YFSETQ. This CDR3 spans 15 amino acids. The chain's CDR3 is CASTPSGQGGYEQYF. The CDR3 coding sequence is TGCGCCAGCACCCCGTCGGGACAGGGGGGGTACGAGCAGTACTTC. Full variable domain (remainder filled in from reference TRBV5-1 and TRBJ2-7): KAGVTQTPRYLIKTRGQQVTLSCSPISGHRSVSWYQQTPGQGLQFLFEYFSETQRNKGNFPGRFSGRQFSNSRSEMNVSTLELGDSALYLCASTPSGQGGYEQYFGPGTRLTVT.

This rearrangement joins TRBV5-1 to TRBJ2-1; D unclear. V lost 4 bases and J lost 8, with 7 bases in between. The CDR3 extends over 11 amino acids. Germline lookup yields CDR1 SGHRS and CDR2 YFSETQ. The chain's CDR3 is CASSLKDEQFF. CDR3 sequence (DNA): TGCGCCAGCAGCCTAAAAGATGAGCAGTTCTTC. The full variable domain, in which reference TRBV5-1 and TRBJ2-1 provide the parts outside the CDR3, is KAGVTQTPRYLIKTRGQQVTLSCSPISGHRSVSWYQQTPGQGLQFLFEYFSETQRNKGNFPGRFSGRQFSNSRSEMNVSTLELGDSALYLCASSLKDEQFFGPGTRLTVL.

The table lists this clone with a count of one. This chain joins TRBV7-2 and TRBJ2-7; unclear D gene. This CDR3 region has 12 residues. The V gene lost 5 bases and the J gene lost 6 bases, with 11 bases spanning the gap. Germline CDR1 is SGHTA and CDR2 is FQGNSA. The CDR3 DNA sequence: TGTGCCAGCAGCCTCCTTTCGAGCGAGCAGTACTTC. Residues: CASSLLSSEQYF. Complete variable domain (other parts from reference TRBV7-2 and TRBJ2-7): GAGVSQSPSNKVTEKGKDVELRCDPISGHTALYWYRQSLGQGLEFLIYFQGNSAPDKSGLPSDRFSAERTGGSVSTLTIQRTQQEDSAVYLCASSLLSSEQYFGPGTRLTVT.

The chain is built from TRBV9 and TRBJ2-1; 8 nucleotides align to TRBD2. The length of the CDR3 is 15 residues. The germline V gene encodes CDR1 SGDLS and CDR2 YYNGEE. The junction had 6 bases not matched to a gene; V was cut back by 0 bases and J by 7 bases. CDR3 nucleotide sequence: TGTGCCAGCAGCGTAGTAGCGGGGCGAGGTAATGAGCAGTTCTTC. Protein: CASSVVAGRGNEQFF.

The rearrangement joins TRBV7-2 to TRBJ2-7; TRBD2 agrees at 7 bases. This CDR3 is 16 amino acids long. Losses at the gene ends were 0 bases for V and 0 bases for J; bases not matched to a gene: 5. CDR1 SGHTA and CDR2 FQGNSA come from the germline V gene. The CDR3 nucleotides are TGTGCCAGCAGCTTAGCGAGTGGCGGGAGCTCCTACGAGCAGTACTTC. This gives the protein CASSLASGGSSYEQYF.

Here the CDR3 DNA reads TGTGCCTGGAGTGTAGCGCGGGGGGTGCAGTTCTTC. Translated, it gives CAWSVARGVQFF. This rearrangement joins TRBV30 to TRBJ2-1; 8 nucleotides align to TRBD2. Germline V gene sequence: CDR1 GTSNPN, CDR2 SVGIG (reference sequence). V trimming: 0 bases; J trimming: 12 bases; junction bases outside the gene matches: 4. The CDR3 spans 12 residues.

Here the CDR3 DNA reads TGTGCCAGCAGTGGGACAGCTAGCAATCAGCCCCAGCATTTT. Translation: CASSGTASNQPQHF. The chain has TRBV6-5 and TRBJ1-5; 7 positions match TRBD1. Germline V gene lookup returns CDR1 MNHEY and CDR2 SVGAGI. This CDR3 region has 14 residues. V was pared by 5 bases and J by 0 bases, with 1 base of the junction left unmatched.

CDR3 residues: CASSPRRNTEAFF. The CDR3 DNA sequence: TGTGCCAGCAGTCCACGCAGGAACACTGAAGCTTTCTTT. This rearrangement joins TRBV25-1 to TRBJ1-1; unclear D gene. The ends were cut back, 5 bases at V and 1 base at J, with 8 bases in the middle. Germline V gene lookup returns CDR1 MGHDK and CDR2 SYGVNS. The CDR3 consists of 13 residues. Together with reference TRBV25-1 and TRBJ1-1, the CDR3 gives the full variable domain: EADIYQTPRYLVIGTGKKITLECSQTMGHDKMYWYQQDPGMELHLIHYSYGVNSTEKGDLSSESTVSRIRTEHFPLTLESARPSHTSQYLCASSPRRNTEAFFGQGTRLTVV.

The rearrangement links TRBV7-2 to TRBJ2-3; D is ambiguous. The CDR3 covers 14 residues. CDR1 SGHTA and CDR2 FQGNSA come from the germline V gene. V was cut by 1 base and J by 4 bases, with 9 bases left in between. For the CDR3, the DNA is TGTGCCAGCAGCTTAGTTCTGTCGGCAGATACGCAGTATTTT. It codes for CASSLVLSADTQYF.

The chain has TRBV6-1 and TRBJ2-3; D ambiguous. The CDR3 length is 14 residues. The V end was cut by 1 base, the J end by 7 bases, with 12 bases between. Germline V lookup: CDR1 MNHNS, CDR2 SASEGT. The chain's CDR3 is CASSEDNSANTQYF. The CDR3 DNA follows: TGTGCCAGCAGTGAAGATAACTCCGCGAATACGCAGTATTTT.

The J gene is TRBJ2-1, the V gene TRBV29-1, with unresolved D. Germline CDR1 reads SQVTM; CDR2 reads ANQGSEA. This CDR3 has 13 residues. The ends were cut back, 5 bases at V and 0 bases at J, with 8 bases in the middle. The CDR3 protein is CSVQEDSYNEQFF. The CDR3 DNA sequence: TGCAGCGTTCAGGAAGACTCCTACAATGAGCAGTTCTTC.

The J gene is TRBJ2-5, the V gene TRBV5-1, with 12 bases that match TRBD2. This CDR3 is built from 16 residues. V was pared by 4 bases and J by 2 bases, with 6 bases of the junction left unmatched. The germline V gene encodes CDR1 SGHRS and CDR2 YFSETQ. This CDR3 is CASSTGLAGPQETQYF. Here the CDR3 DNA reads TGCGCCAGCAGCACGGGACTAGCGGGTCCTCAAGAGACCCAGTACTTC.

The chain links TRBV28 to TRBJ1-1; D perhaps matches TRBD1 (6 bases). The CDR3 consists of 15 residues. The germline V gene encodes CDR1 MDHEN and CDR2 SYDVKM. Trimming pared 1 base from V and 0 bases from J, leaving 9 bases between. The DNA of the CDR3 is TGTGCCAGCAGTTTATCATCAGGGGTGAACACTGAAGCTTTCTTT. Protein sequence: CASSLSSGVNTEAFF.

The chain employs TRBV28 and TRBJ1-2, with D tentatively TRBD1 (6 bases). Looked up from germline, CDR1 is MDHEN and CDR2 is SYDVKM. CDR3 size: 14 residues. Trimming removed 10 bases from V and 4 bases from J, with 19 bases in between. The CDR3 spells CATTGQGRSYGYTF. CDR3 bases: TGTGCCACCACGGGGCAGGGGAGAAGCTATGGCTACACCTTC.

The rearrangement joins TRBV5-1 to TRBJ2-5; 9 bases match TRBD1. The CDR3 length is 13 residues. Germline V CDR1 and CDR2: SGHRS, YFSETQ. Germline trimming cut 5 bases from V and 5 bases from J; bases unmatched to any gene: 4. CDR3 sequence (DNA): TGCGCCAGCAGACTTACAGGGGGCGAGACCCAGTACTTC. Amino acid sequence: CASRLTGGETQYF. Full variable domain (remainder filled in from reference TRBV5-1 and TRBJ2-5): KAGVTQTPRYLIKTRGQQVTLSCSPISGHRSVSWYQQTPGQGLQFLFEYFSETQRNKGNFPGRFSGRQFSNSRSEMNVSTLELGDSALYLCASRLTGGETQYFGPGTRLLVL.

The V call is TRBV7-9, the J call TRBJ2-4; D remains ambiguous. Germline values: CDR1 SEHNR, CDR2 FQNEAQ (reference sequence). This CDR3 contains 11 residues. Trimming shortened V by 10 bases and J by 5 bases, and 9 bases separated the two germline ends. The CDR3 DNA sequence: TGTGCCATCCAAATAGAAAACATTCAGTACTTC. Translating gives CAIQIENIQYF.

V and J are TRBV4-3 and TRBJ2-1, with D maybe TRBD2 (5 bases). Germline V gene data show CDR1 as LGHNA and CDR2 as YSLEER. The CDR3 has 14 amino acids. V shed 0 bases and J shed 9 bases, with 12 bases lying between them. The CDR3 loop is CASSQDPRAGEQFF. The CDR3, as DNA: TGCGCCAGCAGCCAAGACCCCCGGGCGGGTGAGCAGTTCTTC.

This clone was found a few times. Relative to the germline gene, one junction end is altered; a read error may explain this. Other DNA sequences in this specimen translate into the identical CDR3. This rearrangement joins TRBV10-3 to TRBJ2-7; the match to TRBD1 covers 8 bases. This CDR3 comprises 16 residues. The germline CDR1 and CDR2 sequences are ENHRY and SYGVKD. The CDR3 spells CAISDRGTNANYEQYF. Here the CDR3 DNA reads TGTGCCATTAGTGACAGGGGTACCAACGCGAACTACGAGCAGTACTTC.